The rows below give T cell receptor beta chains drawn from one sample of a study of blood T cell repertoires in COVID-19. The data were produced by immunoSEQ multiplex PCR, yet TCRdb's version contains in-frame clones alone and is incomplete. The sample holds 81,000 or so clones, about 82% seen once. The material sequenced was peripheral blood. These receptor sequences come from a woman between 65 and 79 years old with active or convalescent COVID-19. CDR3s include the opening cysteine and the closing phenylalanine or tryptophan. A D gene is named only where the DNA matches it firmly. Clone size is not always given. Where it is, it says once, few, many or a class for expanded clones.

j_call: TRBJ2-7; clone_size: NA; d_call: TRBD1; v_call: TRBV7-2; cdr3_nt: TGTGCCAGCGGGGGTGGACAGGTAACCTACGAGCAGTACTTC; cdr3_aa: CASGGGQVTYEQYF
j_call: TRBJ1-4; clone_size: NA; d_call: NA; v_call: TRBV23-1; cdr3_nt: TGCGCCAGCAGTCAAACGTCAACGGGGAGAAATAATGAAAAACTGTTTTTT; cdr3_aa: CASSQTSTGRNNEKLFF
j_call: TRBJ1-2; clone_size: NA; d_call: TRBD1; v_call: TRBV7-9; cdr3_nt: TGTGCCAGCAGCTTCCCGGGACAGGGGCCCGAAGGTGGCTACACCTTC; cdr3_aa: CASSFPGQGPEGGYTF
j_call: TRBJ1-3; clone_size: NA; d_call: TRBD1; v_call: TRBV11-2; cdr3_nt: TGTGCCAGCAACCACAACAGGGGCCCCCGGGGAAACACCATATATTTT; cdr3_aa: CASNHNRGPRGNTIYF
j_call: TRBJ2-3; clone_size: NA; d_call: NA; v_call: TRBV24-1; cdr3_nt: TGTGCCACCAGTGATGCCAGCGGCACAGATACGCAGTATTTT; cdr3_aa: CATSDASGTDTQYF
j_call: TRBJ1-5; clone_size: few; d_call: NA; v_call: TRBV4-2; cdr3_nt: TGTGCCAGCAGCCAAGATGGAGGAAATAGCAATCAGCCCCAGCATTTT; cdr3_aa: CASSQDGGNSNQPQHF
j_call: TRBJ1-4; clone_size: NA; d_call: NA; v_call: TRBV6-5; cdr3_nt: TGTGCCAGCGCTCGGGACATGCGTAATGAAAAACTGTTTTTT; cdr3_aa: CASARDMRNEKLFF
j_call: TRBJ1-5; clone_size: NA; d_call: NA; v_call: TRBV3-1/TRBV3-2; cdr3_nt: TGTGCCAGCAGCCAAGGGTGGGGGGACAATCAGCCCCAGCATTTT; cdr3_aa: CASSQGWGDNQPQHF
j_call: TRBJ1-1; clone_size: NA; d_call: TRBD1; v_call: TRBV4-1; cdr3_nt: TGCGCCAGCAGCCAATTTAGACAGGGCAAAATGAACACTGAAGCTTTCTTT; cdr3_aa: CASSQFRQGKMNTEAFF
j_call: TRBJ2-3; clone_size: once; d_call: NA; v_call: TRBV18; cdr3_nt: TGTGCCAGCTCACTCACAGCGGATAGCACAGATACGCAGTATTTT; cdr3_aa: CASSLTADSTDTQYF
j_call: TRBJ1-1; clone_size: NA; d_call: NA; v_call: TRBV12-5; cdr3_nt: TGTGCTAGTGGTTTGGGATCGGGAACTGAAGCTTTCTTT; cdr3_aa: CASGLGSGTEAFF
j_call: TRBJ2-7; clone_size: once; d_call: NA; v_call: TRBV5-1; cdr3_nt: TGCGCCAGCAGCTTGGATTCCAGGGCCATCTCCTACGAGCAGTACTTC; cdr3_aa: CASSLDSRAISYEQYF
j_call: TRBJ2-3; clone_size: NA; d_call: TRBD2; v_call: TRBV4-1; cdr3_nt: TGCGCCAGCAGCCAGCTAGCGGGTAATACAGATACGCAGTATTTT; cdr3_aa: CASSQLAGNTDTQYF
j_call: TRBJ1-1; clone_size: once; d_call: TRBD1; v_call: TRBV7-9; cdr3_nt: TGTGCCAGCAGCGCACGACAGGGCGACACTGAAGCTTTCTTT; cdr3_aa: CASSARQGDTEAFF
j_call: TRBJ2-7; clone_size: NA; d_call: NA; v_call: TRBV15; cdr3_nt: TGTGCCACCAGCAGAGATATTCTAGCCCACGAGCAGTACTTC; cdr3_aa: CATSRDILAHEQYF
j_call: TRBJ2-3; clone_size: NA; d_call: NA; v_call: TRBV6-1; cdr3_nt: TGTGCCAGCAGTGAAGGGCCCGCCACAGATACGCAGTATTTT; cdr3_aa: CASSEGPATDTQYF
j_call: TRBJ1-1; clone_size: NA; d_call: NA; v_call: TRBV5-1; cdr3_nt: TGCGCCAGCAGCTTGTCAGGGTTGGGCACTGAAGCTTTCTTT; cdr3_aa: CASSLSGLGTEAFF
j_call: TRBJ2-7; clone_size: few; d_call: TRBD1; v_call: TRBV5-1; cdr3_nt: TGCGCCAGCAGCTTGGGGACAGGAAGCTCCTACGAGCAGTACTTC; cdr3_aa: CASSLGTGSSYEQYF
j_call: TRBJ1-2; clone_size: once; d_call: TRBD1; v_call: TRBV29-1; cdr3_nt: TGCAGCGTTGAATTCCAGGGGGATGGCTACACCTTC; cdr3_aa: CSVEFQGDGYTF
j_call: TRBJ2-1; clone_size: NA; d_call: TRBD1; v_call: TRBV18; cdr3_nt: TGTGCCAGCTCATTCGGACAGGGGGCAGGTGAGCAGTTCTTC; cdr3_aa: CASSFGQGAGEQFF
j_call: TRBJ2-3; clone_size: NA; d_call: NA; v_call: TRBV5-1; cdr3_nt: TGCGCCAGCAGCTTGCTAGGTGCCGGGACAGATACGCAGTATTTT; cdr3_aa: CASSLLGAGTDTQYF
j_call: TRBJ2-1; clone_size: NA; d_call: TRBD2; v_call: TRBV7-2; cdr3_nt: TGTGCCAGCAGCTTGCAGAGCGGGGACTACAATGAGCAGTTCTTC; cdr3_aa: CASSLQSGDYNEQFF
j_call: TRBJ1-6; clone_size: NA; d_call: TRBD1; v_call: TRBV25-1; cdr3_nt: TGTGCCAGCAGTGTCGGGACAGGGGGCTATAATTCACCCCTCCACTTT; cdr3_aa: CASSVGTGGYNSPLHF
j_call: TRBJ2-1; clone_size: NA; d_call: NA; v_call: TRBV10-3; cdr3_nt: TGTGCCATCAGTGACAGTAGGGGGAGGGTGAGCTCCTACAATGAGCAGTTCTTC; cdr3_aa: CAISDSRGRVSSYNEQFF
j_call: TRBJ1-4; clone_size: NA; d_call: NA; v_call: TRBV7-8; cdr3_nt: TGTGCCAGCAGCTCCTGGACAGCCATAGGTGAAAAACTGTTTTTT; cdr3_aa: CASSSWTAIGEKLFF
j_call: TRBJ1-1; clone_size: NA; d_call: NA; v_call: TRBV5-6; cdr3_nt: TGTGCCAGCAGCGCCTATAGGAACACTGAAGCTTTCTTT; cdr3_aa: CASSAYRNTEAFF
j_call: TRBJ1-2; clone_size: few; d_call: TRBD1; v_call: TRBV20-1; cdr3_nt: TGCAGTGCTACAGGGGGTAGTGGCTACACCTTC; cdr3_aa: CSATGGSGYTF
j_call: TRBJ1-1; clone_size: NA; d_call: TRBD1; v_call: TRBV4-3; cdr3_nt: TGCGCCAGCAGCCAGGTGACAGGGGATGAAGCTTTCTTT; cdr3_aa: CASSQVTGDEAFF
j_call: TRBJ1-1; clone_size: NA; d_call: TRBD1; v_call: TRBV29-1; cdr3_nt: TGCAGCGGGGGCGACAGGGGGTTTACTGAAGCTTTCTTT; cdr3_aa: CSGGDRGFTEAFF
j_call: TRBJ1-1; clone_size: NA; d_call: NA; v_call: TRBV2; cdr3_nt: TGTGCCAGCAGCGGGATATCCCCAGGATCAGCTGAAGCTTTCTTT; cdr3_aa: CASSGISPGSAEAFF
j_call: TRBJ2-7; clone_size: NA; d_call: TRBD1; v_call: TRBV7-8; cdr3_nt: TGTGCCAGCAGCGACGCCGGGACAGGGCGCATCGAGCAGTACTTC; cdr3_aa: CASSDAGTGRIEQYF
j_call: TRBJ1-2; clone_size: NA; d_call: TRBD1; v_call: TRBV6-5; cdr3_nt: TGTGCCAGCAGTTACCACGACAGGGGCTATGGCTACACCTTC; cdr3_aa: CASSYHDRGYGYTF
j_call: TRBJ2-7; clone_size: once; d_call: TRBD2; v_call: TRBV7-8; cdr3_nt: TGTGCCAGCAGCTTAAAAAAGGGACGGGGGGATTCCTACGAGCAGTACTTC; cdr3_aa: CASSLKKGRGDSYEQYF
j_call: TRBJ1-2; clone_size: NA; d_call: NA; v_call: TRBV18; cdr3_nt: TGTGCCAGCTCCCCGGCGAGCGGGGGCGGGGGCTACACCTTC; cdr3_aa: CASSPASGGGGYTF
j_call: TRBJ1-1; clone_size: NA; d_call: TRBD1; v_call: TRBV3-1/TRBV3-2; cdr3_nt: TGTGCCAGCTCGCCCGAGACAGGCCAGGGGGGCACTGAAGCTTTCTTT; cdr3_aa: CASSPETGQGGTEAFF
j_call: TRBJ1-3; clone_size: NA; d_call: NA; v_call: TRBV5-1; cdr3_nt: TGCGCCAGCAGCTTGTTGCCAACGGGCTCTGGAAACACCATATATTTT; cdr3_aa: CASSLLPTGSGNTIYF
j_call: TRBJ1-2; clone_size: NA; d_call: NA; v_call: TRBV19; cdr3_nt: TGTGCCAGTAGTCATGGAGCGGGGTTCCTTCTTAACGATGGCTACACCTTC; cdr3_aa: CASSHGAGFLLNDGYTF
j_call: TRBJ1-3; clone_size: once; d_call: NA; v_call: TRBV2; cdr3_nt: TGTGCCAGCAGTGAAGGGGCCGGCTCTGGAAACACCATATATTTT; cdr3_aa: CASSEGAGSGNTIYF
j_call: TRBJ1-5; clone_size: NA; d_call: NA; v_call: TRBV6-5; cdr3_nt: TGTGCCAGCAGGCCATGGGACGCCGGGGGTCAGCCCCAGCATTTT; cdr3_aa: CASRPWDAGGQPQHF
j_call: TRBJ2-7; clone_size: NA; d_call: NA; v_call: TRBV28; cdr3_nt: TGTGCCAGCAGTTTATTAGGGCCAGGGTACGAGCAGTACTTC; cdr3_aa: CASSLLGPGYEQYF
j_call: TRBJ1-5; clone_size: NA; d_call: TRBD1; v_call: TRBV7-2; cdr3_nt: TGTGCCAGCAGCTTAGGGACAGGGAAGGATCAGCCCCAGCATTTT; cdr3_aa: CASSLGTGKDQPQHF
j_call: TRBJ2-7; clone_size: few; d_call: NA; v_call: TRBV5-1; cdr3_nt: TGCGCCAGCAGCTTGGGTCATCCCTCCTACGAGCAGTACTTC; cdr3_aa: CASSLGHPSYEQYF
j_call: TRBJ2-7; clone_size: NA; d_call: NA; v_call: TRBV19; cdr3_nt: TGTGCCAGTAGTATGCGGGGCAGTTCTCTCTACGAGCAGTACTTC; cdr3_aa: CASSMRGSSLYEQYF
j_call: TRBJ2-5; clone_size: NA; d_call: NA; v_call: TRBV10-2; cdr3_nt: TGCGCCAGCAGTGACGACCTCGGGGGTAAAGAGACCCAGTACTTC; cdr3_aa: CASSDDLGGKETQYF
j_call: TRBJ1-1; clone_size: once; d_call: TRBD1; v_call: TRBV28; cdr3_nt: TGTGCCAGCAGCGCCCGACAGGGTACTGAAGCTTTCTTT; cdr3_aa: CASSARQGTEAFF
j_call: TRBJ2-7; clone_size: NA; d_call: TRBD1; v_call: TRBV5-4; cdr3_nt: TGTGCCAGCAGCAAGGGACAGACCTACGAGCAGTACTTC; cdr3_aa: CASSKGQTYEQYF
j_call: TRBJ2-7; clone_size: NA; d_call: TRBD1; v_call: TRBV3-1/TRBV3-2; cdr3_nt: TGTGCCAGCAGACAAGGGACAGGGAGGTCCTACGAGCAGTACTTC; cdr3_aa: CASRQGTGRSYEQYF
j_call: TRBJ1-1; clone_size: NA; d_call: TRBD1; v_call: TRBV6-6; cdr3_nt: TGTGCCAGCAGTTACGCAGGGGGCTTCACTGAAGCTTTCTTT; cdr3_aa: CASSYAGGFTEAFF
j_call: TRBJ1-5; clone_size: NA; d_call: NA; v_call: TRBV9; cdr3_nt: TGTGCCAGCAGCGTAGCTGAGTCCCCTTATAGCAATCAGCCCCAGCATTTT; cdr3_aa: CASSVAESPYSNQPQHF
j_call: TRBJ2-1; clone_size: NA; d_call: NA; v_call: TRBV6-5; cdr3_nt: TGTGCCAGCAGCCAACGGGGTCACAATGAGCAGTTCTTC; cdr3_aa: CASSQRGHNEQFF
j_call: TRBJ2-1; clone_size: once; d_call: NA; v_call: TRBV5-4; cdr3_nt: TGTGCCAGCAGCTTGGATCCTAGTGAGCAGTTCTTC; cdr3_aa: CASSLDPSEQFF
j_call: TRBJ2-5; clone_size: NA; d_call: NA; v_call: TRBV21-1; cdr3_nt: TGTGCCAGGACGACTCGACTAGCGGGGGACCCCTTAGAGACCCAGTACTTC; cdr3_aa: CARTTRLAGDPLETQYF
j_call: TRBJ2-5; clone_size: NA; d_call: TRBD1; v_call: TRBV5-1; cdr3_nt: TGCGCCAGCAGCTTTGAGGACAGGGTGGAGACCCAGTACTTC; cdr3_aa: CASSFEDRVETQYF
j_call: TRBJ1-1; clone_size: once; d_call: TRBD1; v_call: TRBV6-6; cdr3_nt: TGTGCCAGCAGTCGATCAGGGGGCGGGAACACTGAAGCTTTCTTT; cdr3_aa: CASSRSGGGNTEAFF
j_call: TRBJ2-7; clone_size: NA; d_call: NA; v_call: TRBV10-2; cdr3_nt: TGCGCCAGCAGTGAGTCTTTCGGCGAGCAGTACTTC; cdr3_aa: CASSESFGEQYF
j_call: TRBJ2-7; clone_size: NA; d_call: TRBD2; v_call: TRBV18; cdr3_nt: TGTGCCAGCTCACCACGGGGACTAGCGAATGGCGAGCAGTACTTC; cdr3_aa: CASSPRGLANGEQYF